Given below is one T cell receptor beta chain in context. The V end was cut by 1 base, the J end by 1 base, with 4 bases between. CDR1 and CDR2 from the germline V gene are SGHTA and FQGNSA. This CDR3 is built from 14 residues. The data are from a study of blood T cell repertoires in COVID-19. Across the study: The samples span acute and convalescent COVID-19 from the United States, Italy and Spain.

TCRdb's table, derived via immunoSEQ multiplex PCR, lists solely in-frame clones and lacks some. The table shows roughly 100,000 clones, with over 75% occurring only once. Sample: peripheral blood. The V call is TRBV7-2, the J call TRBJ2-2; D is uncertain. This receptor was obtained from a human donor in a cohort sampled during active COVID-19. The CDR3 reads CASSLVGNTGELFF. CDR3 nucleotides: TGTGCCAGCAGCTTAGTCGGGAACACCGGGGAGCTGTTTTTT.